The clone carrying this TCR beta chain has at least ten counts. Its specificity is unknown. The record originates from a study of regulatory T cells in long-lasting Graves disease. Described time point: persistent/refractory GD, antithyroid drugs over 5 years with positive TRAb. There was RNA extracted from PBMCs, and the TCR library was made from it. Patients were from an endocrinology department in Xi'an, China. The study, taken as a whole, reports: The persistent group shared about 2,500 public clonotypes, more than the approximately 930 shared by new patients.

Library construction for TCR beta used iRepertoire HTBI primers and Arm-PCR of CDR3 regions. From the multiplex PCR reads, TCRdb called clonotypes with MiXCR, one entry per CDR3 protein. The sample holds fewer than 450,000 distinct CDR3 sequences, 23% seen once. This CDR3 comprises 20 residues. The ends lost 0 bases at V and 1 base at J; junction bases unmatched: 16. CDR1 and CDR2 from the germline V gene are SNHLY and FYNNEI. V and J are TRBV2 and TRBJ1-2; 8 bases map to TRBD1. This receptor was obtained from a female donor with Graves disease. The sample in question was peripheral blood mononuclear cells (PBMCs), obtained when the disease was refractory, from a patient treated with antithyroid drugs. The CDR3: CASSEAPRWDRSMINYGYTF. In nucleotides, the CDR3 is TGTGCCAGCAGTGAAGCACCCCGTTGGGACAGGTCAATGATTAACTATGGCTACACCTTC.